These 27 T cell receptor beta chains came from one sample sequenced in a study of cytomegalovirus exposure and HLA in healthy donors. Primers included in the PCR were 60 Vbeta and 13 Jbeta primers. Generated by immunoSEQ multiplex PCR, the TCRdb table keeps only in-frame clones and is missing some. Among 95,000 to 100,000 clones listed, about 80% were seen once. Sequenced input: PBMCs. These receptors were obtained from a man between 40 and 49 years old in good health and CMV-seronegative.

This clone has just one count. The V gene is TRBV7-9, the J gene TRBJ1-4; weak D call: TRBD1 (5 bases). The germline V gene encodes CDR1 SEHNR and CDR2 FQNEAQ (reference sequence). V lost 5 bases, J lost 7 bases, and 14 bases lay in between. The CDR3 extends over 14 amino acids. The CDR3 here is CASSPQGTGEKLFF. The CDR3 region has the DNA TGTGCCAGCAGCCCCCAAGGAACAGGTGAAAAACTGTTTTTT.

A few counts support this clone. One end of the junction fails to match germline, which may point to a read error. The V call is TRBV6-5, the J call TRBJ1-6, with D perhaps matching TRBD1 (5 bases). Germline V gives CDR1 MNHEY, CDR2 SVGAGI. This CDR3 comprises 13 residues. CDR3 sequence reads: CASRYPGNSPLHF. The CDR3 nucleotides read TGTGCCAGCCGTTATCCAGGGAATTCACCCCTCCACTTT.

The gene calls are TRBV4-3 and TRBJ2-7; D possibly corresponds to TRBD1 (6 bases). Per germline, CDR1 LGHNA and CDR2 YSLEER. Between the trimmed V and J ends, which lost 0 bases and 4 bases, there was a span of 16 bases. CDR3 length: 16 residues. Here the CDR3 DNA reads TGCGCCAGCAGCCAAGATGTGACAGGCGAGGTGTACGAGCAGTACTTC. Amino acid sequence: CASSQDVTGEVYEQYF.

The gene calls are TRBV5-4 and TRBJ2-2; TRBD2 matches at 8 bases. Germline CDR1 is SGHNT and CDR2 is YYREEE (reference sequence). The CDR3 has 14 residues. The V and J ends lost 2 bases and 6 bases, in that order; junction bases with no gene match: 3. CDR3: CASSFPSGSGELFF. The CDR3 DNA sequence: TGTGCCAGCAGCTTCCCTAGCGGGTCCGGGGAGCTGTTTTTT.

This chain uses TRBV2 with TRBJ2-7; D possibly corresponds to TRBD1 (6 bases). V was cut by 6 bases and J by 1 base, with 16 bases left in between. Germline assignment: CDR1 SNHLY and CDR2 FYNNEI. This CDR3 is built from 15 residues. CDR3 coding DNA: TGTGCCAGCAGAGGCCTCCGGACAGAATCCTACGAGCAGTACTTC. It encodes CASRGLRTESYEQYF.

This clone was seen a handful of times. This chain uses TRBV7-2 with TRBJ1-2, with no clear D. Trimming removed 1 base from V and 5 bases from J, with 20 bases in between. Germline V gene sequence: CDR1 SGHTA, CDR2 FQGNSA. The CDR3 is 17 residues long. The CDR3 sequence: CASSLESGIEAGYGYTF. As DNA, the CDR3 is TGTGCCAGCAGCTTAGAATCGGGGATTGAAGCGGGATATGGCTACACCTTC.

This clone was picked up a small number of times. CDR3 DNA sequence: TGTGCCAGCAGTGGACGAGACAGGGGAACCCAGCATTTT. This encodes CASSGRDRGTQHF. This chain connects TRBV2 to TRBJ1-5, with 8 bases that match TRBD1. Germline CDR1 is SNHLY and CDR2 is FYNNEI. Trimming took 4 bases from V and 11 from J; bases not matched to a gene: 7. The CDR3 spans 13 residues.

V is TRBV6-5 and J is TRBJ2-6; no reliable D call. Germline CDR1 MNHEY, CDR2 SVGAGI. Trimming took off 6 bases at V and 0 bases at J, with 6 bases between the two ends. The CDR3 runs to 14 residues. CDR3 in DNA: TGTGCCAGCAGGACAATCTCTGGGGCCAACGTCCTGACTTTC. It yields the protein CASRTISGANVLTF.

The chain recombines TRBV7-2 with TRBJ2-3; possible D gene TRBD2, 6 bases. Germline CDR1 is SGHTA and CDR2 is FQGNSA. Trimming shortened V by 6 bases and J by 2 bases, and 9 bases separated the two germline ends. This CDR3 has 13 residues. CDR3 DNA: TGTGCCAGCAGGGGGGGAAACACAGATACGCAGTATTTT. It codes for CASRGGNTDTQYF.

The chain carries TRBV7-9 and TRBJ2-5; D gene unclear. This CDR3 contains 14 residues. Deletions cut 5 bases from V and 3 bases from J, with 13 bases between. Germline V lookup: CDR1 SEHNR, CDR2 FQNEAQ (reference sequence). The CDR3 DNA follows: TGTGCCAGCAGCCTTCAGAATCCCGAAGAGACCCAGTACTTC. Its translation: CASSLQNPEETQYF.

The chain uses TRBV2 and TRBJ1-5, with TRBD1 matching over 8 bases. Germline V gives CDR1 SNHLY, CDR2 FYNNEI. The length of the CDR3 is 15 residues. Losses at the gene ends were 7 bases for V and 0 bases for J; bases not matched to a gene: 5. Written as DNA, the CDR3 is TGTGCCAGCAACCGACAGGGGCATAGCAATCAGCCCCAGCATTTT. This codes for CASNRQGHSNQPQHF.

The V call is TRBV9, the J call TRBJ2-2, with D possibly being TRBD1 (6 bases). The germline CDR1 and CDR2 sequences are SGDLS and YYNGEE. Trimming took off 2 bases at V and 6 bases at J, with 11 bases between the two ends. This CDR3 is 14 amino acids long. The CDR3 here is CASSVRRGPGELFF. CDR3 DNA sequence: TGTGCCAGCAGCGTTCGCAGGGGTCCCGGGGAGCTGTTTTTT.

This chain joins TRBV7-9 and TRBJ2-5; 9 nucleotides agree with TRBD1. This CDR3 comprises 15 residues. The germline V gene has CDR1 SEHNR and CDR2 FQNEAQ (reference sequence). J lost 4 bases, V lost 6 bases, and 9 bases had no gene match. The CDR3 DNA reads TGTGCCAGCAGGATCCGGGACAGGGAACGAGAGACCCAGTACTTC. Amino acids: CASRIRDRERETQYF.

The gene calls are TRBV11-2 and TRBJ2-7; 7 positions match TRBD2. Germline loops: CDR1 SGHAT, CDR2 FQNNGV. CDR3 length: 13 residues. Trimming removed 2 bases from V and 2 bases from J; junction bases left unmatched: 0. The CDR3 sequence is CASSLLAAYEQYF. DNA for the CDR3: TGTGCCAGCAGCTTACTAGCGGCCTACGAGCAGTACTTC. The full variable domain, rest sourced from reference TRBV11-2 and TRBJ2-7, is EAGVAQSPRYKIIEKRQSVAFWCNPISGHATLYWYQQILGQGPKLLIQFQNNGVVDDSQLPKDRFSAERLKGVDSTLKIQPAKLEDSAVYLCASSLLAAYEQYFGPGTRLTVT.

The CDR3 sequence: CASSLEPLAGGPPYQETQYF. The CDR3 DNA reads TGCGCCAGCAGCTTGGAACCTCTAGCGGGGGGGCCGCCATACCAAGAGACCCAGTACTTC. This sequence joins TRBV5-1 and TRBJ2-5; 12 bases agree with TRBD2. CDR1 SGHRS and CDR2 YFSETQ come from the germline V gene. V gave up 0 bases and J gave up 0 bases; unmatched junction bases: 12. The CDR3 is made up of 20 amino acids.

The rearrangement joins TRBV7-2 to TRBJ2-5; D is possibly TRBD2 (6 bases). V gave up 4 bases and J gave up 4 bases, with 19 bases separating them. Germline values: CDR1 SGHTA, CDR2 FQGNSA. The CDR3 is made up of 16 amino acids. CDR3 nucleotide sequence: TGTGCCAGCAGCTATCGGAGGGGTTGGGCGGGAGAGACCCAGTACTTC. This gives the protein CASSYRRGWAGETQYF. The whole variable domain, remainder taken from reference TRBV7-2 and TRBJ2-5, is GAGVSQSPSNKVTEKGKDVELRCDPISGHTALYWYRQSLGQGLEFLIYFQGNSAPDKSGLPSDRFSAERTGGSVSTLTIQRTQQEDSAVYLCASSYRRGWAGETQYFGPGTRLLVL.

This clone has only a few counts. The chain combines TRBV6-5 with TRBJ2-3, with 12 positions matching TRBD2. The trim removed 4 bases at V and 4 bases at J, leaving 6 bases unmatched. Germline CDR1 reads MNHEY; CDR2 reads SVGAGI. This CDR3 spans 16 amino acids. Here the CDR3 DNA reads TGTGCCAGCAGTTCTTGGACTAGCGGGGCGGCAGATACGCAGTATTTT. This gives the protein CASSSWTSGAADTQYF.

This chain uses TRBV9 with TRBJ1-5; 8 nucleotides agree with TRBD1. J gave up 0 bases and V 4 bases, and 9 bases lay outside the gene matches. CDR1 and CDR2 from the germline V gene are SGDLS and YYNGEE. The CDR3 runs to 17 residues. The CDR3 loop is CASSSGQGGYSNQPQHF. The CDR3 nucleotides are TGTGCCAGCAGCTCCGGACAGGGTGGGTATAGCAATCAGCCCCAGCATTTT.

V is TRBV7-8 and J is TRBJ1-5; possibly TRBD1 for D (5 bases). The V and J ends lost 5 bases and 0 bases respectively, with 11 bases between them. The CDR3 sequence is 15 residues long. Germline lookup yields CDR1 SGHVS and CDR2 FQNEAQ. CDR3 nucleotide sequence: TGTGCCAGCAGCCCCCAGACAGTTAGCAATCAGCCCCAGCATTTT. It specifies CASSPQTVSNQPQHF.

This clone was seen a handful of times. The V and J genes are TRBV25-1 and TRBJ1-3; weak D call: TRBD1 (5 bases). From germline, CDR1 is MGHDK and CDR2 SYGVNS. Between the trimmed V and J ends, which lost 0 bases and 0 bases, there was a span of 9 bases. The CDR3 is 16 residues long. CDR3 residues: CASSEYSGPSGNTIYF. The CDR3 DNA follows: TGTGCCAGCAGTGAATACTCAGGGCCCTCTGGAAACACCATATATTTT.

The rearrangement uses TRBV20-1 and TRBJ2-3; no clear D. The V gene lost 6 bases and the J gene lost 2 bases, with 3 bases spanning the gap. The length of the CDR3 is 10 residues. Germline V gene sequence: CDR1 DFQATT, CDR2 SNEGSKA (reference sequence). The DNA of the CDR3 is TGCAGTGCCCACACAGATACGCAGTATTTT. This gives the protein CSAHTDTQYF.

The chain joins TRBV4-3 to TRBJ2-7; 9 positions match TRBD1. The junction had 9 bases not matched to a gene; V was cut back by 4 bases and J by 2 bases. Germline CDR1 and CDR2: LGHNA and YSLEER. There are 16 residues in the CDR3. The DNA for the CDR3 is TGCGCCAGCAGCCGGACGGTGGGACAGGGAGCCTACGAGCAGTACTTC. Translation: CASSRTVGQGAYEQYF.

The chain carries TRBV19 and TRBJ2-5; 11 bases are shared with TRBD1. This CDR3 contains 15 residues. CDR1 LNHDA and CDR2 SQIVND come from the germline V gene (reference sequence). Trimming at V came to 5 bases and at J to 4 bases, leaving 6 bases not matched to a gene. CDR3 sequence (DNA): TGTGCCAGTAGTTTCCGGGACAGGGGGAGAGAGACCCAGTACTTC. This gives the protein CASSFRDRGRETQYF. Full variable domain (missing parts from reference TRBV19 and TRBJ2-5): DGGITQSPKYLFRKEGQNVTLSCEQNLNHDAMYWYRQDPGQGLRLIYYSQIVNDFQKGDIAEGYSVSREKKESFPLTVTSAQKNPTAFYLCASSFRDRGRETQYFGPGTRLLVL.

This clone occurred once. The chain recombines TRBV21-1 with TRBJ2-7; the table's D call, TRBD1, has no DNA check behind it. TRBV21-1 counts as a pseudogene. The CDR3 covers 12 residues. In DNA form, the CDR3 reads TGTGCCAGTGAGACAGGGAACTACGAGCAGTACTTC. Its protein is CASETGNYEQYF.

The CDR3 DNA reads TGTGCCACCAGCAGACCCTTGGTTAGCGGGGGGGATACGCAGTATTTT. Its protein product is CATSRPLVSGGDTQYF. The chain joins TRBV15 to TRBJ2-3, with TRBD2 matching over 10 bases. This CDR3 has 16 amino acids. Trimming at V came to 2 bases and at J to 6 bases, leaving 8 bases not matched to a gene. Per germline, CDR1 LNHNV and CDR2 YYDKDF (reference sequence).

V and J are TRBV6-1 and TRBJ1-2, with D possibly TRBD1 on 5 matching bases. Germline V gene lookup returns CDR1 MNHNS and CDR2 SASEGT. The CDR3 spans 15 residues. V gave up 6 bases and J gave up 5 bases, with 19 bases separating them. The chain's CDR3 is CASREQGNPPYGYTF. The CDR3 DNA reads as TGTGCCAGCAGAGAGCAGGGAAATCCCCCTTATGGCTACACCTTC.

The chain recombines TRBV7-3 with TRBJ2-1; D is uncertain. V gave up 2 bases and J gave up 0 bases, with 5 bases separating them. From germline, CDR1 is SGHTA and CDR2 FQGTGA. The CDR3 sequence is 14 residues long. The CDR3 reads CASSLYSSYNEQFF. The CDR3 DNA sequence: TGTGCCAGCAGCTTATATTCCTCCTACAATGAGCAGTTCTTC.